This T cell receptor (beta chain) was found in a study of blood T cell repertoires in COVID-19. Germline V gene lookup returns CDR1 SSHAT and CDR2 FNYEAQ (reference sequence). The CDR3 totals 18 residues. Participants spanned ages roughly 18 to 90 years and resided in over 20 US areas. Donors in Cohort 3 counted as recovered after two negative PCRs, clearance, or symptom resolution. A remark on this clone: At one end, the junction sequence differs from germline, possibly due to a read error.

Per the study methods: Reference gene primer amplification gave nucleated cell count estimates. Assay: immunoSEQ multiplex PCR; the TCRdb copy retains only in-frame clones and omits some. V and J calls and clone size are those listed in that table; D and trimming were worked out from the DNA. The table shows approximately 300,000 clones, with around 90% occurring only once. The specimen was PBMCs or T cells enriched from blood (not recorded which). The receptor's source is a young woman who had recovered from COVID-19. This chain joins TRBV7-7 and TRBJ2-3; 10 nucleotides agree with TRBD2. CDR3 DNA: TGTGCTAGCAGCTTAGGAGCGGGAGGGCCGCAACCACTAGATACGCAGTATTTT. This sequence encodes CASSLGAGGPQPLDTQYF. Variable domain in full (rest from reference TRBV7-7 and TRBJ2-3): GAGVSQSPRYKVTKRGQDVTLRCDPISSHATLYWYQQALGQGPEFLTYFNYEAQPDKSGLPSDRFSAERPEGSISTLTIQRTEQRDSAMYRCASSLGAGGPQPLDTQYFGPGTRLTVL.